One sample yielded the 14 T cell receptor beta chains listed below, sequenced in a study of cytomegalovirus exposure and HLA in healthy donors. In the PCR, 60 Vbeta and 13 Jbeta primers were used. The data were produced by immunoSEQ multiplex PCR, yet TCRdb's version contains in-frame clones alone and is incomplete. The data show some 71,000 clones, about 80% seen once. Sequenced material: PBMCs. The receptors were sampled from a man younger than 35 in good health and CMV-seronegative.

This rearrangement joins TRBV5-6 to TRBJ2-6; 11 bases are a match to TRBD1. The CDR3 consists of 19 residues. J lost 1 base, V lost 2 bases, and 8 bases had no gene match. Germline V gene sequence: CDR1 SGHDT, CDR2 YYEEEE. CDR3 protein: CASSFLFGTGGSGANVLTF. The CDR3 nucleotides read TGTGCCAGCAGCTTTCTCTTCGGGACAGGGGGTTCTGGGGCCAACGTCCTGACTTTC.

V and J are TRBV4-3 and TRBJ2-6, with 8 bases that match TRBD2. With V trimmed by 0 bases and J by 2 bases, 15 bases remained unmatched. From germline, CDR1 is LGHNA and CDR2 YSLEER. This CDR3 is 21 amino acids long. The CDR3 spells CASSQEYTGTRGWAGANVLTF. The CDR3 region has the DNA TGCGCCAGCAGCCAAGAATATACCGGGACTAGGGGCTGGGCTGGGGCCAACGTCCTGACTTTC.

V is TRBV7-2 and J is TRBJ2-3, with 7 bases aligning to TRBD2. After removal of 5 bases from V and 4 bases from J, the junction contained 9 bases not matched to a gene. Germline CDR1 SGHTA, CDR2 FQGNSA. The CDR3 runs 15 residues. The CDR3 spells CASSTRGENADTQYF. In DNA form, the CDR3 reads TGTGCCAGCAGCACCCGGGGGGAAAACGCAGATACGCAGTATTTT.

This sequence joins TRBV6-5 and TRBJ1-1; D is perhaps TRBD1 (5 bases). The CDR3 extends over 14 amino acids. Germline assignment: CDR1 MNHEY and CDR2 SVGAGI. V dropped 6 bases and J dropped 0 bases, with 11 bases sitting between them. CDR3 region: CASRAAGLNTEAFF. CDR3 sequence (DNA): TGTGCCAGCAGGGCGGCAGGGCTGAACACTGAAGCTTTCTTT.

The chain carries TRBV2 and TRBJ2-5; 7 bases fit TRBD2. The better agreement between TRBJ2-7 and the DNA end casts doubt on the J call. Germline V gene lookup returns CDR1 SNHLY and CDR2 FYNNEI. CDR3 length: 17 amino acids. CDR3 nucleotide sequence: TGTGCCAGCACCAACCGGGACCTTTGGGGGGGTTCCTACGAGCAGTACTTC. It codes for CASTNRDLWGGSYEQYF.

The V and J genes are TRBV6-1 and TRBJ1-3; the D gene is possibly TRBD1 (5 bases). The CDR3 has 13 residues. CDR1 MNHNS and CDR2 SASEGT come from the germline V gene. The V end was cut by 4 bases, the J end by 9 bases, with 13 bases between. CDR3 loop: CASSVSGYGTIYF. For the CDR3, the DNA is TGTGCCAGCAGTGTATCAGGGTACGGCACCATATATTTT.

The chain is built from TRBV7-7 and TRBJ1-6, with TRBD1 as a possible D gene (6 bases). Deletions cut 5 bases from V and 7 bases from J, with 12 bases between. The CDR3 spans 14 residues. The germline V gene has CDR1 SSHAT and CDR2 FNYEAQ (reference sequence). In nucleotides, the CDR3 is TGTGCCAGCAGCCACGGACAGATAAATTCACCCCTCCACTTT. As protein: CASSHGQINSPLHF.

The V gene is TRBV30, the J gene TRBJ1-5; D gene ambiguous. The CDR3 runs to 15 residues. V was cut by 2 bases and J by 1 base, with 12 bases left in between. Germline assignment: CDR1 GTSNPN and CDR2 SVGIG (reference sequence). CDR3 amino acids: CAWSSALLSNQPQHF. The CDR3 DNA sequence: TGTGCCTGGAGTTCCGCATTACTCAGCAATCAGCCCCAGCATTTT.

This clone has just a few counts. V usage is TRBV27 and J usage is TRBJ2-7; D ambiguous. The CDR3 contains 13 residues. The germline V gene has CDR1 MNHEY and CDR2 SMNVEV (reference sequence). Trimming took 1 base from V and 4 from J, leaving 8 bases between them. The CDR3 bases are TGTGCCAGCAGTTTATTCGAGTCTTACGAGCAGTACTTC. It specifies CASSLFESYEQYF.

The V call is TRBV2, the J call TRBJ1-3; the D gene is possibly TRBD1 (6 bases). Germline CDR1 reads SNHLY; CDR2 reads FYNNEI. CDR3 length: 15 amino acids. V was cut by 6 bases and J by 0 bases, with 12 bases left in between. CDR3 loop: CASSETGPSGNTIYF. CDR3 coding DNA: TGTGCCAGCAGCGAAACAGGGCCCTCTGGAAACACCATATATTTT.

This chain connects TRBV5-8 to TRBJ2-3; weak D call: TRBD2 (5 bases). The ends were cut back, 6 bases at V and 2 bases at J, with 16 bases in the middle. Germline loops: CDR1 SGHTS, CDR2 YDEGEE. This CDR3 has 15 amino acids. CDR3 sequence reads: CASNRPLAATDTQYF. In DNA form, the CDR3 reads TGTGCCAGCAACCGACCCCTAGCCGCCACAGATACGCAGTATTTT.

This chain's CDR3 is CASSEGRGGQYF. The CDR3 nucleotides are TGTGCCAGCAGTGAAGGGCGGGGGGGGCAGTACTTC. The rearrangement uses TRBV6-1 and TRBJ2-7, with 9 nucleotides matching TRBD2. Germline V gene lookup returns CDR1 MNHNS and CDR2 SASEGT. Trimming at V came to 1 base and at J to 9 bases, leaving 1 base not matched to a gene. There are 12 residues in the CDR3.

The V gene is TRBV6-4, the J gene TRBJ1-2; 7 positions agree with TRBD1. The CDR3 is made up of 15 amino acids. V was clipped by 5 bases and J by 0 bases; unmatched bases: 6. Germline values: CDR1 MRHNA, CDR2 SNTAGT. The DNA of the CDR3 is TGTGCCAGCAGTCCCCGGGACAGCTCTAACTATGGCTACACCTTC. It specifies CASSPRDSSNYGYTF.

The rearrangement uses TRBV5-6 and TRBJ1-6, with D perhaps TRBD1 (5 bases). The CDR3 runs to 15 residues. Trimming took off 0 bases at V and 8 bases at J, with 12 bases between the two ends. Germline V lookup: CDR1 SGHDT, CDR2 YYEEEE. The CDR3 DNA reads as TGTGCCAGCAGCTTGGCCAAGGGGAGGGATTCACCCCTCCACTTT. Its translation: CASSLAKGRDSPLHF.